This T cell receptor (beta chain) was sequenced in a study of T-cell reconstitution after alpha-beta-depleted transplantation in children. A TCRbeta library incorporating unique molecular identifiers was prepared. From the PCR reads, TCRdb called clonotypes with MiXCR, one entry per CDR3 protein. The table lists about a million distinct CDR3 sequences, about 29% of them singletons. This clonotype was seen more than once but under ten times. Its antigen is currently unknown. Germline V lookup: CDR1 SSHAT, CDR2 FNYEAQ (reference sequence). This CDR3 comprises 13 residues. With V trimmed by 4 bases and J by 8 bases, 0 bases remained unmatched. Study-wide points: A year post-transplant, T-cell counts and diversity derived mostly from newly produced T cells. The study reportedly traced alpha-beta T cells about two months after transplant to several hundred expanded graft clones. Surviving recipient T cells and thymic progenitors underlay high day-60 TCRbeta diversity in some patients.

The chain uses TRBV7-7 and TRBJ2-1, with TRBD2 matching 12 bases. Sequences were derived from PBMCs, mostly from graft donor cells, sampled 360 days after TCRalphabeta/CD19-depleted stem cell transplant. This clonotype was sampled from a boy under two years old who had a stem cell transplant for SCID, so the T cells may come from the graft donor. CDR3 protein: CASSWTSGDEQFF. The CDR3 coding sequence is TGTGCCAGCAGCTGGACTAGCGGGGATGAGCAGTTCTTC.